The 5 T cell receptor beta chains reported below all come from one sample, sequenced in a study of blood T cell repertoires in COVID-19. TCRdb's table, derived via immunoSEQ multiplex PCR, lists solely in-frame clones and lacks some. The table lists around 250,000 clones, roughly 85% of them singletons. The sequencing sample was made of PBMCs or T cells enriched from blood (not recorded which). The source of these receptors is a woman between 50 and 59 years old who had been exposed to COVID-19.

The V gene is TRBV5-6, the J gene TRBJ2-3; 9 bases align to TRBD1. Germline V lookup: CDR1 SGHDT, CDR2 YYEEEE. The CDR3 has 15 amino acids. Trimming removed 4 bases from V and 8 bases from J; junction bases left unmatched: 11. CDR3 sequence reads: CASSLTGQGVGTQYF. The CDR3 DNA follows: TGTGCCAGCAGCCTGACGGGACAGGGAGTCGGTACGCAGTATTTT. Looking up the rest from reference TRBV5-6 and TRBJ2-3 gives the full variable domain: DAGVTQSPTHLIKTRGQQVTLRCSPKSGHDTVSWYQQALGQGPQFIFQYYEEEERQRGNFPDRFSGHQFPNYSSELNVNALLLGDSALYLCASSLTGQGVGTQYFGPGTRLTVL.

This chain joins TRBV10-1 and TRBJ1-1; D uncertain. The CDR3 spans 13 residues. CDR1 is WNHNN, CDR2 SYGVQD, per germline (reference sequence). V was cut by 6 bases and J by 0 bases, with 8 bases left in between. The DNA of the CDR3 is TGCGCCAGCAGCCTGCGGCTGAACACTGAAGCTTTCTTT. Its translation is CASSLRLNTEAFF.

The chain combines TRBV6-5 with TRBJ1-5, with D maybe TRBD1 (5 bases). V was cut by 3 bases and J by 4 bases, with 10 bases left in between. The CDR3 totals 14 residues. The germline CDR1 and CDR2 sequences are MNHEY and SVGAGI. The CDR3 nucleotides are TGTGCCAGCAGTTATTCGCAGGGAAATCAGCCCCAGCATTTT. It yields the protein CASSYSQGNQPQHF.

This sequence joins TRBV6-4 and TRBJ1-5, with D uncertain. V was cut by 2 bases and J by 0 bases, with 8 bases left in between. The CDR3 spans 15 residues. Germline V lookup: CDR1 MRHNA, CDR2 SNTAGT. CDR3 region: CASSDTFNSNQPQHF. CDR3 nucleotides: TGTGCCAGCAGTGACACTTTTAATAGCAATCAGCCCCAGCATTTT.

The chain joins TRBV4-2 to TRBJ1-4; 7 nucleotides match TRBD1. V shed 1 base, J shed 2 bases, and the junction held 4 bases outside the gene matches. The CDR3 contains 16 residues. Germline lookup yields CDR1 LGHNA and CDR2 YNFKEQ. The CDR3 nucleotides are TGTGCCAGCAGCCAAGCCTCAGGGGGGACTAATGAAAAACTGTTTTTT. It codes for CASSQASGGTNEKLFF.